The rows below give T cell receptor beta chains drawn from one sample of a study of blood T cell repertoires in COVID-19. Produced via immunoSEQ multiplex PCR; TCRdb's table is partial and in-frame only. The sample records more than 60,000 clones, approximately 92% being singletons. The sequenced sample was peripheral blood. These receptors came from a woman between 50 and 59 years old with active COVID-19. Each CDR3 is given with its conserved first and last residue. Each record gives: D gene, J gene, clone size, V gene, CDR3 protein, CDR3 DNA. A D gene is named only where the DNA matches it firmly. Size tells how often a clone was seen (once, few, many) or the class of an expanded clone, and some rows leave it out.

TRBD1 TRBJ2-7 . TRBV30 CAWSVGTGDYEQYF TGTGCCTGGAGTGTGGGGACAGGTGATTACGAGCAGTACTTC
. TRBJ2-7 . TRBV30 CAWSRLAGYEQYF TGTGCCTGGAGTCGTCTAGCCGGCTACGAGCAGTACTTC
TRBD1 TRBJ2-7 . TRBV5-1 CASSSTLTGDLYEQYF TGCGCCAGCAGCTCCACGTTGACAGGGGATCTTTACGAGCAGTACTTC
. TRBJ2-5 . TRBV6-1 CATTEITGAFETQYF TGTGCCACCACTGAAATTACGGGAGCTTTTGAGACCCAGTACTTC
. TRBJ1-5 once TRBV2 CASKQDSNQPQHF TGTGCCAGCAAACAGGATAGCAATCAGCCCCAGCATTTT
TRBD2 TRBJ2-5 . TRBV6-5 CASSTSGTKQETQYF TGTGCCAGCTCGACTAGCGGGACCAAACAAGAGACCCAGTACTTC
TRBD2 TRBJ2-1 . TRBV5-5 CASGVSGSTYNEQFF TGTGCCAGCGGCGTTAGCGGGAGCACCTACAATGAGCAGTTCTTC
. TRBJ2-7 . TRBV19 CASSIESGGPLGSYEQYF TGTGCCAGTAGTATTGAGTCGGGCGGGCCCCTAGGCTCCTACGAGCAGTACTTC
. TRBJ2-7 . TRBV7-2 CASSLNRYEQYF TGTGCCAGCAGCTTAAACAGATACGAGCAGTACTTC
TRBD2 TRBJ2-1 . TRBV6-5 CATSKGLAAYEQFF TGTGCCACCTCAAAGGGACTAGCGGCGTATGAGCAGTTCTTC
TRBD2 TRBJ2-1 . TRBV7-3 CASSPRPRGGYNEQFF TGTGCCAGCAGCCCCCGCCCTCGGGGGGGGTACAATGAGCAGTTCTTC
. TRBJ2-3 once TRBV19 CASSFGLATDTQYF TGTGCCAGTAGTTTCGGGCTAGCCACAGATACGCAGTATTTT
TRBD2 TRBJ2-7 . TRBV2 CASGLTSGRIPTHEQYF TGTGCCAGCGGCTTGACTAGCGGGAGGATTCCGACCCACGAGCAGTACTTC
TRBD1 TRBJ2-7 . TRBV10-3 CAIRNERQGRGSYEQYF TGTGCCATCAGGAATGAGCGACAGGGGCGGGGTTCCTACGAGCAGTACTTC
TRBD2 TRBJ2-1 . TRBV30 CAWEFLGLAYNEQFF TGTGCCTGGGAATTTCTTGGACTAGCGTACAATGAGCAGTTCTTC
TRBD2 TRBJ2-1 . TRBV11-2 CASSSGLASTYNEQFF TGTGCCAGCAGCTCCGGACTAGCATCCACCTACAATGAGCAGTTCTTC
TRBD2 TRBJ2-7 . TRBV30 CAVQGGPSSYEQYF TGTGCGGTGCAGGGAGGGCCTAGCTCCTACGAGCAGTACTTC
. TRBJ2-1 . TRBV24-1 CATSAGVNEQFF TGTGCCACCAGTGCAGGGGTCAATGAGCAGTTCTTC
TRBD1 TRBJ2-2 . TRBV24-1 CATSDFGQGASGELFF TGTGCCACCAGTGATTTTGGGCAGGGGGCTAGCGGGGAGCTGTTTTTT
TRBD2 TRBJ2-3 . TRBV6-5 CASRRTSVADTQYF TGTGCCAGCAGGCGGACTAGCGTTGCAGATACGCAGTATTTT
. TRBJ1-6 . TRBV2 CASSDSSRGSPLHF TGTGCCAGCAGTGATTCTTCCAGAGGCTCACCCCTCCACTTT
TRBD2 TRBJ2-1 once TRBV15 CATSRPTLAGVSNEQFF TGTGCCACCAGCAGACCTACCCTAGCGGGAGTGTCCAATGAGCAGTTCTTC
TRBD2 TRBJ2-3 . TRBV11-2 CASSFGGGFSTDTQYF TGTGCCAGCAGCTTTGGCGGGGGTTTTAGCACAGATACGCAGTATTTT
TRBD2 TRBJ2-7 . TRBV6-1 CASSEREEAGLYEQYF TGTGCCAGCAGTGAACGGGAGGAGGCAGGGCTCTACGAGCAGTACTTC
. TRBJ2-7 . TRBV12-3/TRBV12-4 CASKTGQSYEQYF TGTGCCAGCAAGACGGGACAATCCTACGAGCAGTACTTC
. TRBJ2-3 once TRBV24-1 CATSVVRGGTDTQYF TGTGCCACCAGTGTGGTCAGGGGTGGCACAGATACGCAGTATTTT
TRBD2 TRBJ2-2 . TRBV5-4 CASSLGGGPGELFF TGTGCCAGCAGCTTGGGCGGGGGTCCCGGGGAGCTGTTTTTT
TRBD2 TRBJ2-7 . TRBV5-1 CASSFSGSSGEQYF TGCGCCAGCAGCTTTAGCGGGAGCTCGGGCGAGCAGTACTTC